This TCR beta chain was captured in a study of OX40 agonist ivuxolimab in advanced cancers. The protocol was immunoSEQ multiplex PCR, while the TCRdb copy is restricted to in-frame clones and leaves out a portion. The sample lists under 85,000 clones, about nine tenths occurring once. Germline assignment: CDR1 SGDLS and CDR2 YYNGEE. The CDR3 sequence is 19 residues long. J was trimmed by 5 bases and V by 4 bases; bases with no gene match: 21. The clonotype comes from an adult with an advanced solid tumor such as melanoma, head and neck, liver or kidney cancer. The chain recombines TRBV9 with TRBJ2-3, with 8 bases aligning to TRBD2. This specimen consisted of CD4+ or CD8+ T cells sorted from blood, obtained in a trial of the OX40 agonist ivuxolimab. CDR3 coding DNA: TGTGCCAGCAGCCCCCGAGGGTCTAGCGGGCCGTTTGGCGGAGATACGCAGTATTTT. It codes for CASSPRGSSGPFGGDTQYF.